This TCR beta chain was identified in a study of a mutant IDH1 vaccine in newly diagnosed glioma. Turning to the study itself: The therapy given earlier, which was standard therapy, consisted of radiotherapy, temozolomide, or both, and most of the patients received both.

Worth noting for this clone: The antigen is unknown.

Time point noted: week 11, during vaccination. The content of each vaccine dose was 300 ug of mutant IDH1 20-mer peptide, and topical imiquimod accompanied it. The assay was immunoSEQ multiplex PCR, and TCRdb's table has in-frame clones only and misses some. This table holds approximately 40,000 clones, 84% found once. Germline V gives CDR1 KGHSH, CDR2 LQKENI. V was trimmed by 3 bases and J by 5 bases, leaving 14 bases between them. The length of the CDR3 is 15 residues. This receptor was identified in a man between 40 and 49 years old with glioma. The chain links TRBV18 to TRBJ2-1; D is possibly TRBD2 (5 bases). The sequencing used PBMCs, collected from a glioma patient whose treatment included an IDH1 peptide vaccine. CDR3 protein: CASSPLLSGNNEQFF. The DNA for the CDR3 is TGTGCCAGCTCACCTTTGCTTTCCGGGAACAATGAGCAGTTCTTC.